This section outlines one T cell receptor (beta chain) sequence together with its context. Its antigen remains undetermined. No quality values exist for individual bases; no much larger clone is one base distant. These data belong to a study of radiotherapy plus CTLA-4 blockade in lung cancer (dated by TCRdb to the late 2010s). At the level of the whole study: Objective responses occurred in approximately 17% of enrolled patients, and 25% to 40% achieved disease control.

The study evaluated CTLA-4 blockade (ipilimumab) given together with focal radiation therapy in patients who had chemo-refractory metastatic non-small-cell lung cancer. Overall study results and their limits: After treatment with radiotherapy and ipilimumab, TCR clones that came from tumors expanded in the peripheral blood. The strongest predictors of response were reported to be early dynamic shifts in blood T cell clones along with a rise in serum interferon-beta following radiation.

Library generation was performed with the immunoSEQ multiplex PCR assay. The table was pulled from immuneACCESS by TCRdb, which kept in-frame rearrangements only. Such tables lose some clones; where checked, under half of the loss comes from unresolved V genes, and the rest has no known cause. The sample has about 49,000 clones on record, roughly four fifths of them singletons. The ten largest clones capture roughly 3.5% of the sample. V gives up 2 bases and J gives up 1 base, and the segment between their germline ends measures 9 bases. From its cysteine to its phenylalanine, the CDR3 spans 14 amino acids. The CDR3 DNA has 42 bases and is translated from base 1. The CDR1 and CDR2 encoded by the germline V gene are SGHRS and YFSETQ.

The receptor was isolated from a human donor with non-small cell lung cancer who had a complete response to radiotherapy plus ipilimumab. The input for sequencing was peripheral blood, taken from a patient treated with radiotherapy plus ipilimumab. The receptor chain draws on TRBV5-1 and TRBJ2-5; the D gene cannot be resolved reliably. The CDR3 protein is CASSFSKLQETQYF. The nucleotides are TGCGCCAGCAGCTTTTCTAAACTCCAAGAGACCCAGTACTTC.